Listed below are T cell receptor beta chains from one sample, sequenced in a study of blood T cell repertoires in COVID-19. Clones were sequenced by immunoSEQ multiplex PCR, and TCRdb holds only the in-frame ones, with some missing. The table lists more than 200,000 clones, less than 90% of them singletons. The specimen sequenced was peripheral blood. These receptors were taken from a woman in her 70s with active or convalescent COVID-19. Both conserved end residues are part of each CDR3. The D gene is left open where the match is weak. Only some rows state a clone size, as once, few, many or a class for expanded clones.

cdr3_aa | cdr3_nt | clone_size | v_call | d_call | j_call
CASSQTGTEYGYTF | TGTGCCAGCAGCCAAACCGGGACAGAATATGGCTACACCTTC | once | TRBV5-4 | TRBD1 | TRBJ1-2
CASKNNRDSGNTIYF | TGTGCCAGCAAAAACAACCGGGACAGTGGAAACACCATATATTTT | NA | TRBV27 | TRBD1 | TRBJ1-3
CASSSQGMDEAFF | TGCGCCAGCAGTAGCCAGGGTATGGATGAAGCTTTCTTT | NA | TRBV5-1 | NA | TRBJ1-1
CASSFGEETQYF | TGTGCCAGCAGCTTCGGGGAAGAGACCCAGTACTTC | NA | TRBV7-9 | NA | TRBJ2-5
CASTQGGGDQPQHF | TGTGCCAGCACCCAAGGGGGGGGTGATCAGCCCCAGCATTTT | NA | TRBV2 | NA | TRBJ1-5
CASSLTEVGTEAFF | TGTGCCAGCAGCTTAACTGAGGTGGGCACTGAAGCTTTCTTT | NA | TRBV7-2 | NA | TRBJ1-1
CAISVRGVDTEAFF | TGTGCCATCAGTGTTCGGGGGGTCGACACTGAAGCTTTCTTT | NA | TRBV10-3 | NA | TRBJ1-1
CASKGSDAGKKLFF | TGTGCCAGCAAAGGTTCGGACGCGGGCAAAAAACTGTTTTTT | NA | TRBV27 | NA | TRBJ1-4
CASSLGGGNQPQHF | TGCGCCAGCAGCTTAGGGGGGGGCAATCAGCCCCAGCATTTT | NA | TRBV5-1 | NA | TRBJ1-5
CASSLLSRGLNTEAFF | TGTGCCAGTAGTCTCCTCTCCCGAGGGCTGAACACTGAAGCTTTCTTT | NA | TRBV19 | NA | TRBJ1-1
CASSPFAGNNSPLHF | TGTGCCAGCAGCCCCTTTGCAGGGAACAATTCACCCCTCCACTTT | NA | TRBV5-4 | NA | TRBJ1-6
CASSYGLGRNSPLHF | TGTGCCAGCAGTTACGGATTGGGGAGAAATTCACCCCTCCACTTT | NA | TRBV6-6 | NA | TRBJ1-6
CASSSGQQENEKLFF | TGCGCCAGCAGCTCGGGACAGCAAGAGAATGAAAAACTGTTTTTT | NA | TRBV5-1 | TRBD1 | TRBJ1-4
CASSRIRGGGTGELFF | TGTGCCAGCAGTAGGATCCGGGGAGGCGGCACCGGGGAGCTGTTTTTT | NA | TRBV6-2/TRBV6-3 | NA | TRBJ2-2
CASSIWGEEWNEQFF | TGTGCCAGTAGTATATGGGGGGAAGAGTGGAATGAGCAGTTCTTC | NA | TRBV19 | NA | TRBJ2-1
CASRAPTYGYTF | TGTGCCAGCAGAGCCCCCACCTATGGCTACACCTTC | NA | TRBV6-5 | NA | TRBJ1-2
CASSPPARTGVFTQYF | TGTGCCAGCAGCCCCCCCGCGCGGACAGGGGTATTTACCCAGTACTTC | once | TRBV27 | TRBD1 | TRBJ2-5
CASKGAGHQPQHF | TGTGCCAGTAAGGGGGCAGGGCACCAGCCCCAGCATTTT | NA | TRBV19 | TRBD1 | TRBJ1-5
CASCAGGEETQYF | TGTGCCAGCTGTGCCGGAGGGGAAGAGACCCAGTACTTC | NA | TRBV2 | NA | TRBJ2-5
CASSLDFYSYEQYF | TGCGCCAGCAGCTTGGATTTCTACTCCTACGAGCAGTACTTC | NA | TRBV5-1 | NA | TRBJ2-7
CASSDLLYEQYF | TGCGCCAGCAGTGACCTCTTATACGAGCAGTACTTC | NA | TRBV10-2 | NA | TRBJ2-7
CASSTPGYEQYF | TGTGCCAGCAGTACACCAGGCTACGAGCAGTACTTC | NA | TRBV7-2 | NA | TRBJ2-7
CASRRGSGSSYEQYF | TGCGCCAGCAGGCGGGGTAGCGGGAGCTCCTACGAGCAGTACTTC | NA | TRBV10-2 | TRBD2 | TRBJ2-7
CASSLSGTGREKLFF | TGCGCCAGCAGCTTGAGCGGGACAGGGCGGGAAAAACTGTTTTTT | NA | TRBV5-1 | TRBD1 | TRBJ1-4
CASSFRSTGELFF | TGTGCCAGCAGTTTTCGGAGCACCGGGGAGCTGTTTTTT | NA | TRBV12-3/TRBV12-4 | NA | TRBJ2-2
CASSVGGLASSYNEQFF | TGTGCCAGCAGCGTGGGGGGACTAGCGAGCTCCTACAATGAGCAGTTCTTC | NA | TRBV9 | TRBD2 | TRBJ2-1
CASSQTGVGQPQHF | TGTGCCAGTAGTCAAACAGGGGTTGGACAGCCCCAGCATTTT | NA | TRBV19 | TRBD1 | TRBJ1-5